Described below is a single TCR beta chain sequence and its context. Its antigen is unknown. These data belong to a study of cytomegalovirus exposure and HLA in healthy donors. Study-level background: Some 85 million unique TCRs, all from HLA-typed donors, were included in an early release of the data.

The CDR3 totals 15 residues. Germline CDR1 reads MGHDK; CDR2 reads SYGVNS. Trimming removed 6 bases from V and 3 bases from J, with 15 bases in between. Study outcomes and limitations: One variant, a missense change in DCLRE1C, was linked in a later analysis to TCR beta V- and J-gene trimming.

Primers for the PCR totalled 60 Vbeta and 13 Jbeta. Per the original data handling: In a later analysis, the count reached approximately 80 million unique TCR beta chains, with 9 million to 11 million shared. Measured with immunoSEQ multiplex PCR; TCRdb has only the in-frame clones, and not every one. From that table come the V and J calls and clone size; the DNA was used to work out D and trimming. Altogether about 98,000 clones are present, about four fifths being singletons, with the ten largest covering 9.5% to 12%. The rearrangement joins TRBV25-1 to TRBJ2-1; the D gene is possibly TRBD2 (6 bases). This TCR came from a man aged 18-30 years in good health and CMV-seropositive. Sequenced material: PBMCs. This CDR3 is CASSPPGGGYNEQFF. CDR3 nucleotide sequence: TGTGCCAGCAGCCCTCCCGGGGGTGGCTACAATGAGCAGTTCTTC.